Shown below are 28 T cell receptor beta chains from a single sample sequenced in a study of blood T cell repertoires in COVID-19. Assay: immunoSEQ multiplex PCR; the TCRdb copy retains only in-frame clones and omits some. The table records about 72,000 clones, approximately 86% of them present only once. Sequences were obtained from peripheral blood. These receptors came from a man in his 60s with acute or convalescent COVID-19.

This clone was counted only a few times. This sequence joins TRBV4-1 and TRBJ1-5, with 7 positions matching TRBD1. V gave up 0 bases and J gave up 1 base; unmatched junction bases: 6. The CDR3 extends over 17 amino acids. Germline V CDR1 and CDR2: MGHRA, YSYEKL. This chain's CDR3 is CASSQEDGQDSNQPQHF. In DNA form, the CDR3 reads TGCGCCAGCAGCCAAGAGGACGGACAGGACAGCAATCAGCCCCAGCATTTT.

The chain joins TRBV6-5 to TRBJ1-4, with 8 bases that match TRBD1. V was pared by 8 bases and J by 7 bases, with 12 bases of the junction left unmatched. The CDR3 covers 15 residues. CDR1 MNHEY and CDR2 SVGAGI come from the germline V gene. This CDR3 reads CASGTPGQVAEKLFF. CDR3 DNA sequence: TGTGCCAGCGGCACCCCGGGACAGGTGGCTGAAAAACTGTTTTTT.

This chain links TRBV9 with TRBJ2-2, with D maybe TRBD2 (7 bases). The V and J ends lost 4 bases and 6 bases respectively, with 19 bases between them. CDR1 is SGDLS, CDR2 YYNGEE, per germline. The CDR3 extends over 16 amino acids. The CDR3 loop is CASSPQGGGRAGELFF. The CDR3 coding sequence is TGTGCCAGCAGCCCCCAGGGAGGGGGGCGCGCCGGGGAGCTGTTTTTT. Full variable domain (missing parts from reference TRBV9 and TRBJ2-2): DSGVTQTPKHLITATGQRVTLRCSPRSGDLSVYWYQQSLDQGLQFLIQYYNGEERAKGNILERFSAQQFPDLHSELNLSSLELGDSALYFCASSPQGGGRAGELFFGEGSRLTVL.

V and J are TRBV2 and TRBJ2-1, with 8 bases lining up with TRBD2. CDR1 and CDR2 (germline): SNHLY, FYNNEI. V lost 6 bases and J lost 11; bases outside the gene matches: 15. CDR3 length: 15 amino acids. The CDR3 DNA follows: TGTGCCAGCAGAGAAAGGCCGTGGGTAGCGGGAAAGCAGTTCTTC. Its translation: CASRERPWVAGKQFF.

The genes are TRBV7-8 and TRBJ2-7, with D perhaps matching TRBD1 (6 bases). Germline CDR1 reads SGHVS; CDR2 reads FQNEAQ. The CDR3 runs 16 residues. Trimming removed 0 bases at V and 2 bases at J, with 14 bases between. CDR3 DNA sequence: TGTGCCAGCAGCTTAGCGTTGGAACAGGGCGCCTACGAGCAGTACTTC. Translation gives CASSLALEQGAYEQYF.

The sample holds a few counts of this clone. The chain has TRBV11-2 and TRBJ1-2; 8 nucleotides align to TRBD1. The V segment lost 0 bases and the J segment 2 bases; nucleotides outside the gene matches: 5. The CDR3 is 16 amino acids. Germline CDR1 reads SGHAT; CDR2 reads FQNNGV. The CDR3 sequence: CASSLDWRQGNYGYTF. The CDR3 DNA sequence: TGTGCCAGCAGCTTAGATTGGCGACAGGGGAACTATGGCTACACCTTC.

This clone was found a few times. The V call is TRBV15, the J call TRBJ1-2; 9 bases match TRBD1. Germline values: CDR1 LNHNV, CDR2 YYDKDF (reference sequence). CDR3 size: 13 residues. The trim removed 3 bases at V and 8 bases at J, leaving 4 bases unmatched. The CDR3 sequence is CATSRTGGQGYTF. DNA of the CDR3: TGTGCCACCAGCAGGACAGGGGGGCAAGGCTACACCTTC.

The V gene is TRBV29-1, the J gene TRBJ2-5; D is perhaps TRBD2 (6 bases). CDR1 and CDR2 (germline): SQVTM, ANQGSEA. V lost 4 bases, J lost 5 bases, and 11 bases lay in between. The CDR3 has 12 amino acids. The CDR3 spells CSVVGGAETQYF. CDR3 sequence (DNA): TGCAGCGTTGTGGGCGGGGCGGAGACCCAGTACTTC.

This clone appeared a single time. V usage is TRBV7-2 and J usage is TRBJ2-3; weak D call: TRBD1 (5 bases). CDR1 is SGHTA and CDR2 is FQGNSA in the germline V gene. V shed 1 base and J shed 4 bases, with 6 bases lying between them. CDR3 length equals 13 residues. CDR3 sequence reads: CASSLEGSDTQYF. In nucleotides, the CDR3 is TGTGCCAGCAGCTTAGAGGGGTCAGATACGCAGTATTTT.

This clone has only a few counts. The chain has TRBV4-2 and TRBJ1-1; 7 bases are shared with TRBD1. The germline V gene has CDR1 LGHNA and CDR2 YNFKEQ. J was trimmed by 5 bases and V by 4 bases; bases with no gene match: 10. The length of the CDR3 is 15 residues. In DNA form, the CDR3 reads TGTGCCAGCAGCCCAACAAAACAGGGGAGGACTGAAGCTTTCTTT. As protein: CASSPTKQGRTEAFF.

V is TRBV15 and J is TRBJ2-1, with TRBD1 matching over 9 bases. The CDR3 totals 15 residues. The J segment lost 7 bases and the V segment lost 3 bases, leaving 7 bases of the junction unmatched. From germline, CDR1 is LNHNV and CDR2 YYDKDF (reference sequence). CDR3 region: CATSRAGQGRNEQFF. Here the CDR3 DNA reads TGTGCCACCAGCAGGGCAGGACAGGGGAGGAATGAGCAGTTCTTC.

This chain joins TRBV14 and TRBJ1-3, with D perhaps TRBD1 (5 bases). Trimming pared 3 bases from V and 0 bases from J, leaving 18 bases between. Germline CDR1 reads SGHDN; CDR2 reads FVKESK. The CDR3 extends over 18 amino acids. The CDR3 nucleotides are TGTGCCAGCAGCCAGGGGGGAGCCTTTTTTAGCTCTGGAAACACCATATATTTT. Protein: CASSQGGAFFSSGNTIYF.

V usage is TRBV7-2 and J usage is TRBJ2-5; 7 bases are shared with TRBD1. Trimming removed 2 bases from V and 8 bases from J; junction bases left unmatched: 8. Germline V lookup: CDR1 SGHTA, CDR2 FQGNSA. This CDR3 spans 14 amino acids. CDR3 sequence (DNA): TGTGCCAGCAGCTTACAGGGACAGAAGAATACCCAGTACTTC. This sequence encodes CASSLQGQKNTQYF.

The CDR3 coding sequence is TGTGCCAGCAGCCCAAGGACAGGGATTACAGATACGCAGTATTTT. Translation gives CASSPRTGITDTQYF. The rearrangement uses TRBV7-2 and TRBJ2-3; 8 bases fit TRBD1. CDR1 and CDR2 from the germline V gene are SGHTA and FQGNSA. This CDR3 is 15 amino acids long. V shed 5 bases and J 3 bases; nucleotides not matched to a gene: 7.

The chain employs TRBV6-5 and TRBJ1-5, with D possibly TRBD1 on 5 matching bases. The CDR3 runs to 13 residues. V was shortened by 7 bases and J by 6 bases, with 13 bases between the two germline ends. The germline gives CDR1 MNHEY, CDR2 SVGAGI. The CDR3 sequence: CASKQDISQPQHF. The CDR3 nucleotides read TGTGCCAGCAAACAGGATATTTCTCAGCCCCAGCATTTT.

This clone was seen only once. V is TRBV19 and J is TRBJ1-4; 8 bases are a match to TRBD1. The CDR3 consists of 14 residues. Germline lookup yields CDR1 LNHDA and CDR2 SQIVND (reference sequence). With 3 bases clipped from V and 5 bases from J, the junction kept 2 bases outside the gene matches. CDR3 bases: TGTGCCAGTAGTATTGGACAGGGAAATGAAAAACTGTTTTTT. Protein sequence: CASSIGQGNEKLFF.

This rearrangement joins TRBV7-2 to TRBJ1-3; perhaps TRBD1 as D (6 bases). In germline, CDR1 is SGHTA, CDR2 FQGNSA. Trimming pared 2 bases from V and 0 bases from J, leaving 11 bases between. This CDR3 spans 16 amino acids. The CDR3 DNA is TGTGCCAGCAGCTTAAGAGGACAGAGCTCTGGAAACACCATATATTTT. Translated: CASSLRGQSSGNTIYF. The full variable domain, completed using reference TRBV7-2 and TRBJ1-3, is GAGVSQSPSNKVTEKGKDVELRCDPISGHTALYWYRQSLGQGLEFLIYFQGNSAPDKSGLPSDRFSAERTGGSVSTLTIQRTQQEDSAVYLCASSLRGQSSGNTIYFGEGSWLTVV.

The V call is TRBV5-6, the J call TRBJ1-4; no clear D gene. Germline V CDR1 and CDR2: SGHDT, YYEEEE. The V end was cut by 1 base, the J end by 5 bases, with 9 bases between. The CDR3 totals 14 residues. The CDR3 reads CASSLLSQNEKLFF. As DNA, the CDR3 is TGTGCCAGCAGCTTGCTCAGTCAAAATGAAAAACTGTTTTTT.

V gene TRBV6-5 combines with J gene TRBJ1-2; maybe TRBD1 (6 bases). Germline V gene data show CDR1 as MNHEY and CDR2 as SVGAGI. Trimming removed 4 bases from V and 0 bases from J, with 9 bases in between. This CDR3 region has 14 residues. DNA of the CDR3: TGTGCCAGCAGTTCCAGGGGATCTAACTATGGCTACACCTTC. This gives the protein CASSSRGSNYGYTF.

The genes are TRBV11-3 and TRBJ2-5, with 7 bases lining up with TRBD2. V shed 4 bases, J shed 5 bases, and the junction held 4 bases outside the gene matches. Looked up from germline, CDR1 is SGHNT and CDR2 is YENEEA. This CDR3 region has 13 residues. The CDR3 is CASSSQAGETQYF. As DNA, the CDR3 is TGTGCCAGCAGCTCCCAAGCGGGGGAGACCCAGTACTTC.

V gene TRBV7-7 combines with J gene TRBJ2-5; 12 bases agree with TRBD1. Trimming took 6 bases from V and 6 from J; bases not matched to a gene: 5. The CDR3 length is 14 residues. From germline, CDR1 is SSHAT and CDR2 FNYEAQ (reference sequence). The CDR3 loop reads CASSTGQGAKTQYF. The DNA of the CDR3 is TGTGCCAGCAGTACGGGACAGGGGGCAAAGACCCAGTACTTC.

This clone was found once. J is TRBJ1-6 and V is TRBV10-3; D is unclear. This CDR3 has 15 amino acids. The V end lost 6 bases, the J end lost 6 bases, and 15 bases lay between the germline ends. In germline, CDR1 is ENHRY, CDR2 SYGVKD. CDR3 residues: CAISEVAQSNSPLHF. The CDR3, as DNA: TGTGCCATCAGCGAGGTTGCCCAGTCTAATTCACCCCTCCACTTT.

This clone was picked up a small number of times. Other DNA sequences in this specimen translate into the identical CDR3. The V and J genes are TRBV30 and TRBJ1-5; D gene uncertain. V dropped 3 bases and J dropped 7 bases, with 13 bases sitting between them. Germline V gives CDR1 GTSNPN, CDR2 SVGIG (reference sequence). The CDR3 runs to 13 residues. The CDR3 reads CAWSLRERQPQHF. The DNA of the CDR3 is TGTGCCTGGAGCTTGAGGGAGCGGCAGCCCCAGCATTTT.

The J gene is TRBJ1-5, the V gene TRBV30; 7 bases are shared with TRBD1. The CDR3 spans 12 residues. CDR1 is GTSNPN, CDR2 SVGIG, per germline (reference sequence). J gave up 3 bases and V 5 bases, and 1 base lay outside the gene matches. The CDR3 bases are TGTGCCTGGGGGACAGACAATCAGCCCCAGCATTTT. Translated, it gives CAWGTDNQPQHF.

The chain carries TRBV18 and TRBJ2-5; a weak D match, TRBD2 (6 bases). Germline-derived CDR1 and CDR2 are KGHSH and LQKENI. The CDR3 contains 17 residues. Trimming removed 3 bases from V and 5 bases from J, with 22 bases in between. DNA of the CDR3: TGTGCCAGCTCACCCTACCGAGGAGGGCCCCTGGAGGAGACCCAGTACTTC. Protein product: CASSPYRGGPLEETQYF. Based on the CDR3 plus reference TRBV18 and TRBJ2-5, the full variable domain is NAGVMQNPRHLVRRRGQEARLRCSPMKGHSHVYWYRQLPEEGLKFMVYLQKENIIDESGMPKERFSAEFPKEGPSILRIQQVVRGDSAAYFCASSPYRGGPLEETQYFGPGTRLLVL.

J is TRBJ2-2 and V is TRBV2; 7 nucleotides agree with TRBD1. CDR3 length equals 13 residues. J lost 8 bases, V lost 4 bases, and 4 bases had no gene match. Germline V gives CDR1 SNHLY, CDR2 FYNNEI. In nucleotides, the CDR3 is TGTGCCAGCAGTGTAAGGGGGCAGGGGGAGCTGTTTTTT. Its protein is CASSVRGQGELFF.

J is TRBJ2-2 and V is TRBV11-2, with D possibly being TRBD2 (5 bases). Trimming took off 6 bases at V and 6 bases at J, with 20 bases between the two ends. The germline gives CDR1 SGHAT, CDR2 FQNNGV. The CDR3 has 16 residues. The CDR3: CASSRLFTGRAGELFF. CDR3 bases: TGTGCCAGCAGTCGATTGTTTACGGGAAGGGCCGGGGAGCTGTTTTTT.

The chain uses TRBV6-5 and TRBJ1-4; 7 nucleotides match TRBD1. Unmatched junction bases numbered 5, after V lost 2 bases and J lost 8 bases. The CDR3 contains 14 residues. CDR1 and CDR2 from the germline V gene are MNHEY and SVGAGI. The CDR3 region has the DNA TGTGCCAGCAGTTACGCAGGGGGTGGAGAAAAACTGTTTTTT. Protein product: CASSYAGGGEKLFF.